A selection of T cell receptor beta chains follows, all from one sample in a study of Graves' ophthalmopathy and Graves' hyperthyroidism. From the multiplex PCR reads, TCRdb called clonotypes with MiXCR, one entry per CDR3 protein. Here the sample spans 40,000 to 50,000 distinct CDR3 sequences, 50% being singletons. The sequenced material came from peripheral blood. Every receptor here comes from an adult man with Graves' ophthalmopathy. Each CDR3 is given with its conserved first and last residue. A D gene is named only where the DNA matches it firmly. Some rows have no size entry. The others give once, few or many, or a class for an expanded clone.

v_gene,abundance,d_gene,len,j_gene,CDR3aa,CDR3nt
TRBV7-9,NA,NA,15,TRBJ1-6,CASSSQTALNSPLHF,TGTGCCAGCAGCTCGCAGACAGCCCTTAATTCACCCCTCCACTTT
TRBV25-1,few,TRBD1,14,TRBJ1-4,CASSRDRVNEKLFF,TGTGCCAGCAGTCGTGACAGGGTAAATGAAAAACTGTTTTTT
TRBV6-5,many,NA,12,TRBJ1-2,CASSESNYGYTF,TGTGCCAGCAGTGAGAGTAACTATGGCTACACCTTC
TRBV11-2,NA,TRBD2,13,TRBJ2-1,CASMYSGGPEQFF,TGTGCCAGTATGTATAGCGGGGGACCGGAGCAGTTCTTC
TRBV27,many,TRBD1,14,TRBJ1-2,CASNVFDRGPGYTF,TGTGCCAGCAACGTCTTCGACAGGGGGCCTGGCTACACCTTC
TRBV15,medium-sized,NA,12,TRBJ2-7,CATSRDENEQYF,TGTGCCACCAGCAGAGATGAAAACGAGCAGTACTTC
TRBV20-1,many,NA,14,TRBJ2-1,CSARAIRSYNEQFF,TGCAGTGCTAGAGCAATTAGGTCCTACAATGAGCAGTTCTTC
TRBV7-9,once,TRBD1,17,TRBJ1-6,CASSLVGQGTFNSPLHF,TGTGCCAGCAGCTTAGTGGGACAGGGGACGTTTAATTCACCCCTCCACTTT
TRBV25-1,NA,TRBD1,14,TRBJ2-5,CASSLRQGLETQYF,TGTGCCAGCAGTCTGAGACAGGGGTTGGAGACCCAGTACTTC
TRBV5-6,few,NA,13,TRBJ1-2,CASSLDARAGYTF,TGTGCCAGCAGCTTGGATGCCCGTGCTGGCTACACCTTC
TRBV24-1,medium-sized,TRBD2,14,TRBJ2-3,CATRAGTSGDTQYF,TGTGCCACCAGGGCCGGGACTAGCGGAGATACGCAGTATTTT
TRBV2,NA,NA,13,TRBJ2-7,CASSGGVTGEQYF,TGTGCCAGCAGTGGGGGGGTTACCGGGGAGCAGTACTTC
TRBV2,NA,NA,13,TRBJ1-4,CVSSGPTNEKLFF,TGTGTCAGTAGTGGGCCAACTAATGAAAAACTGTTTTTT
TRBV19,few,TRBD1,15,TRBJ2-1,CASSTGTGGFNEQFF,TGTGCCAGTAGTACAGGGACAGGGGGCTTCAATGAGCAGTTCTTC
TRBV7-3,NA,TRBD2,15,TRBJ2-3,CASSFAGGHGDTQYF,TGTGCCAGCAGCTTTGCGGGGGGGCACGGAGATACGCAGTATTTT
TRBV15,NA,NA,14,TRBJ2-3,CATSRGPFVNEQYF,TGTGCCACCAGCAGAGGTCCCTTTGTCAATGAGCAGTATTTT
TRBV6-1,NA,NA,17,TRBJ2-5,CTIYAPTARTNQETQYF,TGTACCATTTACGCCCCAACTGCGAGGACAAACCAAGAGACCCAGTACTTC
TRBV20-1,NA,NA,15,TRBJ1-6,CIAYGLGRHNSPLHF,TGCATTGCTTACGGACTGGGGCGACATAATTCACCCCTCCACTTC
TRBV2,many,NA,12,TRBJ1-3,CASSLDGNTIYF,TGTGCCAGCAGTCTTGATGGAAACACCATATATTTT
TRBV9,NA,TRBD1,16,TRBJ1-4,CASSVEGTGGGGKLFF,TGTGCCAGCAGCGTAGAGGGGACAGGGGGTGGTGGAAAACTGTTTTTT
TRBV9,many,TRBD1,15,TRBJ1-6,CASSAPTGVNSPLHF,TGTGCCAGCAGCGCCCCTACAGGGGTTAATTCACCCCTCCACTTT
TRBV20-1,many,NA,12,TRBJ2-3,CSASRGGDTQYF,TGCAGTGCTAGCAGGGGGGGGGATACGCAGTATTTT
TRBV11-3,many,NA,13,TRBJ2-1,CASSLASTFEQFF,TGTGCCAGCAGCTTAGCTAGTACTTTTGAGCAGTTCTTC
TRBV20-1,NA,NA,14,TRBJ2-1,CSASRGPSYNEQFF,TGCAGTGCTAGTCGGGGCCCGTCCTACAATGAGCAGTTCTTC
TRBV5-4,few,TRBD1,14,TRBJ1-2,CASSLSGQGYGYTF,TGTGCCAGCAGCTTGTCCGGACAGGGATATGGCTACACCTTC
TRBV19,NA,NA,16,TRBJ1-3,CASSIMPTRVANTIYF,TGTGCCAGTAGTATAATGCCAACACGGGTTGCGAACACCATATATTTT
TRBV5-1,NA,NA,15,TRBJ1-3,CASSLGQASGNTIYF,TGCGCCAGCAGCTTGGGACAGGCATCGGGAAACACCATATATTTT
TRBV20-1,NA,NA,13,TRBJ1-2,CSAQGLANYGYTF,TGCAGTGCCCAGGGACTAGCTAACTATGGCTACACCTTC
TRBV7-2,NA,NA,13,TRBJ2-3,CASSVGPLDTQYF,TGTGCCAGCAGCGTCGGACCCTTAGATACGCAGTATTTT
TRBV6-6,NA,TRBD1,15,TRBJ1-2,CASSNDRGSNYGYTF,TGTGCCAGCAGTAACGACAGGGGGAGCAACTATGGCTACACCTTC
TRBV20-1,NA,TRBD1,14,TRBJ1-4,CSTMETGPNEKLFF,TGCAGTACAATGGAGACAGGGCCTAATGAAAAACTGTTTTTT
TRBV7-3,NA,NA,15,TRBJ1-3,CASSLDGASGNTIYF,TGTGCCAGCAGCTTGGATGGGGCAAGTGGAAACACCATATATTTT
TRBV19,medium-sized,NA,13,TRBJ1-5,CASTWSLDQPQHF,TGTGCCAGTACGTGGAGCCTGGATCAGCCCCAGCATTTT
TRBV28,many,TRBD2,15,TRBJ2-5,CASSLAGELQETQYF,TGTGCCAGCAGTTTAGCGGGAGAGCTCCAAGAGACCCAGTACTTC
TRBV9,once,NA,14,TRBJ2-7,CASSVGPGSYEQYF,TGTGCCAGCAGCGTGGGACCCGGATCGTACGAGCAGTACTTC
TRBV14,NA,TRBD2,18,TRBJ2-1,CASSQGLAGARRANEQFF,TGTGCCAGCAGCCAAGGACTAGCGGGAGCCAGAAGGGCTAATGAGCAGTTCTTC
TRBV20-1,many,TRBD2,16,TRBJ2-7,CSAREGLGGGYYEQYF,TGCAGTGCTAGAGAGGGACTGGGGGGAGGGTACTACGAGCAGTACTTC
TRBV6-5,many,NA,15,TRBJ1-6,CASSLTVPWDSPLHF,TGTGCCAGCAGTTTGACAGTACCGTGGGATTCACCCCTCCACTTT
TRBV20-1,NA,TRBD2,15,TRBJ2-1,CSATPAREGFNEQFF,TGCAGTGCAACGCCTGCGCGGGAGGGCTTCAATGAGCAGTTCTTC
TRBV5-1,once,TRBD1,14,TRBJ2-4,CASSLGGQGDIQYF,TGCGCCAGCAGCTTGGGAGGTCAGGGGGACATTCAGTACTTC
TRBV5-1,NA,TRBD1,15,TRBJ1-1,CASSLQSGGGTEAFF,TGCGCCAGCAGCTTGCAGTCAGGGGGGGGCACTGAAGCTTTCTTT
TRBV7-9,NA,TRBD1,12,TRBJ2-5,CASEGQQETRYF,TGTGCTAGCGAGGGACAGCAAGAGACCCGGTACTTC
TRBV5-6,NA,NA,14,TRBJ2-1,CASSSSGAGNGRFF,TGTGCCAGCAGCTCTTCGGGGGCAGGGAATGGGCGGTTCTTC
TRBV5-4,NA,NA,13,TRBJ1-2,CASSLAGQASYTF,TGTGCCAGCAGCTTGGCTGGGCAAGCTAGCTACACCTTC
TRBV9,many,TRBD2,15,TRBJ2-5,CASSVGALGGETQYF,TGTGCCAGCAGCGTAGGGGCTCTCGGGGGGGAGACCCAGTACTTC
TRBV18,many,TRBD1,13,TRBJ1-1,CASSPGQDTEAFF,TGTGCCAGCTCACCGGGACAGGACACTGAAGCTTTCTTT
TRBV5-1,many,NA,16,TRBJ2-5,CASSLGAQGKGETQYF,TGCGCCAGCAGCTTGGGGGCACAGGGCAAAGGAGAGACCCAGTACTTC
TRBV20-1,NA,NA,12,TRBJ1-2,CSAPGTHYGYTF,TGCAGTGCCCCCGGGACACACTATGGCTACACCTTC
TRBV7-9,NA,NA,16,TRBJ1-2,CASSPPGLLGSYGYTF,TGTGCCAGCAGCCCGCCGGGACTCTTAGGCAGCTATGGCTACACCTTC
TRBV29-1,NA,NA,14,TRBJ2-5,CSLIRRDGQETQYF,TGCAGCTTAATTCGTAGGGACGGCCAAGAGACCCAGTACTTC
TRBV6-1,few,NA,18,TRBJ2-5,CASSAWAWSGSPKETQYF,TGTGCCAGCAGTGCCTGGGCTTGGTCCGGATCGCCAAAAGAGACCCAGTACTTC
TRBV19,few,TRBD2,14,TRBJ2-7,CASSPRLAGGEQYF,TGTGCCAGTAGTCCCAGGTTAGCGGGAGGTGAGCAGTACTTC
TRBV6-6,once,TRBD2,18,TRBJ2-4,CASSYVTSGVSSKNIQYF,TGTGCCAGCAGTTACGTAACTAGCGGAGTGTCTTCCAAAAACATTCAGTACTTC
TRBV7-6,many,TRBD2,22,TRBJ2-4,CASSLVQGMGTNFPGSKNIQYF,TGTGCCAGCAGCTTAGTCCAGGGCATGGGGACTAATTTCCCTGGGAGCAAAAACATTCAGTACTTC
TRBV10-2,NA,NA,11,TRBJ2-3,CASPFADTQYF,TGCGCCAGCCCATTTGCAGATACACAGTATTTT
TRBV5-1,NA,TRBD1,15,TRBJ2-7,CASSPGQGERYEQYF,TGTGCCAGCAGCCCCGGACAGGGGGAGCGCTACGAGCAGTACTTC
TRBV15,few,NA,16,TRBJ1-6,CATSRGQAVTGSPLHF,TGTGCCACCAGCAGAGGCCAAGCCGTAACGGGTTCACCCCTCCACTTT
TRBV6-6,many,NA,19,TRBJ2-2,CASSYSPPGSERNTGELFF,TGTGCCAGCAGTTACTCTCCCCCAGGGTCCGAAAGGAACACCGGGGAGCTGTTTTTT
TRBV11-3,NA,NA,13,TRBJ2-1,CASSFGSMNEQFF,TGTGCCAGCAGCTTCGGGTCAATGAATGAGCAGTTCTTC